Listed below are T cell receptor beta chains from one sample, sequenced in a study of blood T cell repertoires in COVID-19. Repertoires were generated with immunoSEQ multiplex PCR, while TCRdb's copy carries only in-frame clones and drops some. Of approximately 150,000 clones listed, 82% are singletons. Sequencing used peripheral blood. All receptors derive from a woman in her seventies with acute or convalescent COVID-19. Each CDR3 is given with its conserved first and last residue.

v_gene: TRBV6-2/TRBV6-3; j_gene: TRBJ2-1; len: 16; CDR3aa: CASSYLAGGHWNEQFF
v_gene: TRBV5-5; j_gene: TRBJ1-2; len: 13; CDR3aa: CASSFRGGDDYTF
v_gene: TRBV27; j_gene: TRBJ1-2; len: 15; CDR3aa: CASSLGRQWMDGYTF
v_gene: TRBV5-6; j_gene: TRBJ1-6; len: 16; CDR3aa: CASSFVFGQGTSPLHF
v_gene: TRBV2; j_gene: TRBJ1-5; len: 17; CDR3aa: CASSIGPGGGRRGPQHF
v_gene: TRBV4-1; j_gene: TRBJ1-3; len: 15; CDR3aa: CASSQATGGENTIYF
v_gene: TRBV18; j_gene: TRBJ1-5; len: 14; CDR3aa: CASSPSGGNQPQHF
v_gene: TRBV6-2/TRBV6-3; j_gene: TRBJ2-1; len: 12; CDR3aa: CASSYSTIQQFF
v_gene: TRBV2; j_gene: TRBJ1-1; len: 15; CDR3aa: CASRLISNKNTEAFF
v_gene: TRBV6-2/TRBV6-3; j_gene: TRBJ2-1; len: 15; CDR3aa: CASSYGQRGGNEQFF
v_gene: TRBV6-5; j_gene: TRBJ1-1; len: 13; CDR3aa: CASSLPGTVEAFF